This T cell receptor (beta chain) came from a study of shared clonotypes between healthy human individuals. Investigators spread the genomic DNA of each subset evenly over several immunoSEQ plates. Sequencing was performed with immunoSEQ multiplex PCR; in TCRdb, only in-frame clones are kept and a portion is missing. This table has some 2,500,000 clones, approximately 90% appearing once. This clone was detected only once. Splitting of CD4+ cells produced CD45RA+ naive and CD45RA-negative memory subsets. CDR1 and CDR2 from the germline V gene are SGHRS and YFSETQ. V was shortened by 0 bases and J by 0 bases, with 15 bases between the two germline ends. The CDR3 spans 17 residues.

This TCR was sampled from a man aged 18 to 29 in good health. Some clones in this sample may be carry-over from other donors' samples. Specimen: naive CD4+ T cells from PBMCs. Indicated subset: CD45RA+ positively selected. V gene TRBV5-1 combines with J gene TRBJ1-1; tentative D call: TRBD1 (5 bases). CDR3 residues: CASSLAIGGGMNTEAFF. The CDR3 DNA reads as TGCGCCAGCAGCTTGGCGATCGGTGGGGGGATGAACACTGAAGCTTTCTTT.